This T cell receptor (beta chain) is from a study of patients and donors after allogeneic stem cell transplantation (dated by TCRdb to about 2020). The CDR3 measures 14 amino acids from cysteine to phenylalanine. The kept DNA is CDR3 alone, 42 bases in frame from the first base. Unmatched junction bases come to 10, with V trimmed by 7 bases and J by 7 bases. The library was obtained by RT-PCR. For sequencing, a NextSeq 550 was employed. Using fastp at Q25 and MiXCR, TCRdb reprocessed the public reads and kept productive beta chains. Each record represents a unique CDR3 protein, reported with the most common genes and DNA among its rows. Across this sample there are 150,000 to 250,000 distinct CDR3 sequences, with around two fifths seen only once. The ten largest clonotypes hold 33% of the sample. This clonotype qualifies as medium-sized (0.01 to 0.1%). Which antigen it targets is not known. Base qualities are not recorded, but no much larger clone differs from it by a single base.

Recombination joined TRBV12-3 or TRBV12-4 with TRBJ1-1, with 9 bases in between that match TRBD1. This receptor was taken from a human donor who was either an allogeneic HSCT recipient or a stem cell or donor lymphocyte infusion donor (not recorded which). It is not recorded whose cells these are; they may come from a transplant donor. Specimen: blood, either unsorted or a sorted T cell fraction (not recorded which). For the CDR3, the sequence is CASTNRDRALEAFF. The sequenced DNA: TGTGCCAGCACCAACCGGGACAGGGCCCTTGAAGCTTTCTTT.